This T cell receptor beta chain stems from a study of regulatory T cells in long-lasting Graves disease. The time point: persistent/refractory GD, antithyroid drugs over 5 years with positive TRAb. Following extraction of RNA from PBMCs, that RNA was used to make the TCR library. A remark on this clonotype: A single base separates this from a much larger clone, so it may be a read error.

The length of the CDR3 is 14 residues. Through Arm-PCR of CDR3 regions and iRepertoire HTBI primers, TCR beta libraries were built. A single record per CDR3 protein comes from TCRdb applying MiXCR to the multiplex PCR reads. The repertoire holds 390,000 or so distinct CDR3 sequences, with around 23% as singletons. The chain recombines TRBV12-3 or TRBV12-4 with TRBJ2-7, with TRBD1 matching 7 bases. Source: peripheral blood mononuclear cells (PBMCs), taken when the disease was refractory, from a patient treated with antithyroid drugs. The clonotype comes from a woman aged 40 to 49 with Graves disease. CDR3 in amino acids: CAGRRDRDSSEQYF. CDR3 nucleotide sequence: TGTGCCGGCAGACGAGACAGGGATAGCTCCGAGCAGTACTTC.